The T cell receptor beta chain under discussion was sequenced for a study of control samples from healthy donors and cancer patients (dated by TCRdb to the early 2020s). The trim is 1 base for V and 0 bases for J, with a gap of 6 bases between the germline ends. The CDR3, from cysteine to phenylalanine, totals 15 residues. Just the 45-base CDR3 DNA is kept, in frame starting at base 1. In the germline V gene, CDR1 corresponds to SGHTA and CDR2 to FQGNSA. Receptor amplification or capture employed the immunoSEQ multiplex PCR assay. Entries here come from immuneACCESS through TCRdb and include only in-frame sequences with V and J called. Some clones fail to appear in such tables; in the studies checked, an unresolved V gene covers under half of the shortfall, and the cause of the remainder is unknown. The sample table lists some 96,000 clones, roughly 87% of them with a count of one. The ten top clones hold 15% to 20% of the sample.

Regarding this clone: Its antigen remains undetermined. No quality values exist for individual bases; no much larger clone is one base distant.

Recombination linked TRBV7-2 to TRBJ2-2, with the D gene not confidently named. The receptor's source is a woman aged 50 to 60 in good health. The sequencing input was blood. The CDR3 region: CASSLGRANTGELFF. Here is the DNA: TGTGCCAGCAGCTTAGGAAGGGCGAACACCGGGGAGCTGTTTTTT.